The 20 T cell receptor beta chains presented below share a single source sample, sequenced in a study of T cells in Graves' hyperthyroidism and ophthalmopathy (dated by TCRdb to the late 2010s). The method was multiplex PCR. Sequenced using an Illumina HiSeq 2000. Amplification of TCR beta CDR3 regions was carried out from RNA transcripts. The first round of RT-PCR for the TCR CDR3 was performed with the HTBI primer set and the Qiagen OneStep RT-PCR kit. TCRdb passed the public sequencing reads through fastp at Q25 and MiXCR, retaining productive beta sequences. Rows merge per CDR3 protein into single entries with the most common DNA and genes. Present in this sample are about 640,000 distinct CDR3 sequences, about 14% of which were seen just once. The ten largest clones represent 9.5% to 15% of the sample. Sequencing input: blood. The receptors shown here come from a woman aged 50 to 60 with Graves' ophthalmopathy.

This clonotype was detected ten times or more. This chain connects TRBV11-3 to TRBJ2-1, with TRBD2 matching 7 bases. V lost 1 base, J lost 5 bases, and 5 bases stayed unmatched. CDR1 and CDR2 from the germline V gene are SGHNT and YENEEA. The CDR3 extends over 15 amino acids. The CDR3 coding sequence is TGTGCCAGCAGCTTAGGGGGGGGAGGAAACAATGAGCAGTTCTTC. Amino acid sequence: CASSLGGGGNNEQFF.

The chain links TRBV24-1 to TRBJ2-5; D uncertain. Looked up from germline, CDR1 is KGHDR and CDR2 is SFDVKD. The CDR3 length is 12 residues. The germline V and J ends were trimmed by 5 bases and 4 bases, with 7 bases remaining between them. The CDR3 coding sequence is TGTGCCACCAGTGGGAATGGAGAGACCCAGTACTTC. This codes for CATSGNGETQYF.

This clonotype was picked up many times. The CDR3 protein is CASSLEAEGTQYF. Written as DNA, the CDR3 is TGTGCCAGCAGCTTAGAAGCAGAAGGGACCCAGTACTTC. This chain joins TRBV7-6 and TRBJ2-5; no clear D gene. CDR3 size: 13 residues. V was shortened by 1 base and J by 7 bases, with 10 bases between the two germline ends. Germline V gene lookup returns CDR1 SGHVS and CDR2 FNYEAQ. The full variable domain, with the rest looked up from reference TRBV7-6 and TRBJ2-5, is GAGVSQSPRYKVTKRGQDVALRCDPISGHVSLYWYRQALGQGPEFLTYFNYEAQQDKSGLPNDRFSAERPEGSISTLTIQRTEQRDSAMYRCASSLEAEGTQYFGPGTRLLVL.

This clonotype occurred many times. V is TRBV5-1 and J is TRBJ2-1, with TRBD2 matching over 10 bases. CDR3 length: 16 residues. V lost 2 bases, J lost 4 bases, and 6 bases stayed unmatched. From germline, CDR1 is SGHRS and CDR2 YFSETQ. The DNA of the CDR3 is TGCGCCAGCAGCTTAGACGGGACTAGCGAATACAATGAGCAGTTCTTC. It specifies CASSLDGTSEYNEQFF.

The rearrangement uses TRBV7-2 and TRBJ1-2; perhaps TRBD1 as D (5 bases). This CDR3 has 14 amino acids. V lost 5 bases and J 4 bases, leaving 14 bases between the germline ends. CDR1 is SGHTA, CDR2 FQGNSA, per germline. The DNA for the CDR3 is TGTGCCAGCAGCAACTCCGGGACGGGCTATGGCTACACCTTC. Translation gives CASSNSGTGYGYTF.

This clonotype was seen repeatedly, ten times or more. The J gene is TRBJ2-7, the V gene TRBV20-1, with 12 bases identical to TRBD2. The CDR3 consists of 14 residues. V was clipped by 1 base and J by 4 bases; unmatched bases: 2. CDR1 DFQATT and CDR2 SNEGSKA come from the germline V gene (reference sequence). As DNA, the CDR3 is TGCAGTGCTAGAGTGGGACTAGCGGGTTACGAGCAGTACTTC. As protein: CSARVGLAGYEQYF.

This clonotype was detected many times. The chain uses TRBV20-1 and TRBJ2-7; 13 positions agree with TRBD2. The CDR3 covers 13 residues. Germline V gene lookup returns CDR1 DFQATT and CDR2 SNEGSKA (reference sequence). After removal of 6 bases from V and 5 bases from J, the junction contained 4 bases not matched to a gene. This CDR3 reads CSALTSGRHEQYF. Written as DNA, the CDR3 is TGCAGTGCCTTGACTAGCGGGAGGCACGAGCAGTACTTC.

This clonotype was seen at least ten times. The chain has TRBV15 and TRBJ1-1, with D possibly matching TRBD1 (6 bases). CDR1 and CDR2 from the germline V gene are LNHNV and YYDKDF (reference sequence). Trimming shortened V by 4 bases and J by 10 bases, and 13 bases separated the two germline ends. This CDR3 contains 12 residues. The CDR3 is CATSKQGRGAFF. The CDR3 DNA reads TGTGCCACCAGCAAACAGGGTAGGGGAGCTTTCTTT.

The J gene is TRBJ1-1, the V gene TRBV25-1; no firm D call. Germline loops: CDR1 MGHDK, CDR2 SYGVNS. Trimming cost V 6 bases and J 4 bases, with 15 bases left between them. The CDR3 sequence is 14 residues long. In nucleotides, the CDR3 is TGTGCCAGCAGCCCCCTAGCGCAGCTCACTGAAGCTTTCTTT. Amino acid sequence: CASSPLAQLTEAFF.

This clonotype was seen repeatedly, ten times or more. J is TRBJ1-1 and V is TRBV12-3 or TRBV12-4; D uncertain. V dropped 1 base and J dropped 4 bases, with 10 bases sitting between them. The CDR3 has 14 residues. For the CDR3, the DNA is TGTGCCAGCAGTTTAGAGTCGGAAGGCACTGAAGCTTTCTTT. This codes for CASSLESEGTEAFF.

In its sample, this clonotype was seen a few times. This chain's CDR3 is CASSPPGRFNTGELFF. The CDR3 region has the DNA TGTGCCAGCTCACCTCCGGGACGGTTCAACACCGGGGAGCTGTTTTTT. The chain couples TRBV18 to TRBJ2-2, with D possibly called TRBD1 or TRBD2 (5 bases each). CDR1 and CDR2 (germline): KGHSH, LQKENI. This CDR3 comprises 16 residues. Trimming left V 3 bases short and J 2 bases short, with 13 bases between.

This clonotype was counted ten times or more. This chain uses TRBV11-2 with TRBJ2-3; possible D gene TRBD2, 6 bases. CDR1 is SGHAT, CDR2 FQNNGV, per germline. Trimming removed 2 bases from V and 2 bases from J, with 11 bases in between. The length of the CDR3 is 15 residues. The DNA for the CDR3 is TGTGCCAGCAGCTTATCTAGCGACTCCACAGATACGCAGTATTTT. Translation: CASSLSSDSTDTQYF.

This clonotype was observed a handful of times. The chain couples TRBV4-3 to TRBJ1-1; D is undetermined. The CDR3 runs 13 residues. V was shortened by 2 bases and J by 3 bases, with 7 bases between the two germline ends. Germline loops: CDR1 LGHNA, CDR2 YSLEER. The CDR3 protein is CASSQLQDTEAFF. CDR3 sequence (DNA): TGCGCCAGCAGCCAATTGCAGGACACTGAAGCTTTCTTT.

This clonotype occurred many times. The rearrangement uses TRBV30 and TRBJ2-7; perhaps TRBD2 as D (5 bases). Trimming pared 3 bases from V and 1 base from J, leaving 10 bases between. The length of the CDR3 is 13 residues. Germline CDR1 reads GTSNPN; CDR2 reads SVGIG (reference sequence). The CDR3 here is CAWRPAASYEQYF. In DNA, the CDR3 is TGTGCCTGGAGACCAGCGGCTTCCTACGAGCAGTACTTC.

This clonotype was counted many times. The chain joins TRBV6-2 or TRBV6-3 to TRBJ2-5; D not certain. Germline CDR1 reads MNHEY; CDR2 reads SVGEGT. The CDR3 has 17 amino acids. Trimming shortened V by 7 bases and J by 2 bases, and 23 bases separated the two germline ends. The CDR3 spells CASTLEENRDLQETQYF. The DNA of the CDR3 is TGTGCCAGCACCCTAGAAGAGAATAGGGATCTACAAGAGACCCAGTACTTC.

This clonotype was seen ten or more times. CDR3: CASSYTGSGGNEQFF. CDR3 bases: TGTGCCAGCAGTTACACCGGTTCGGGGGGAAATGAGCAGTTCTTC. V is TRBV6-5 and J is TRBJ2-1; 7 bases map to TRBD2. The CDR3 runs to 15 residues. V shed 2 bases, J shed 7 bases, and the junction held 8 bases outside the gene matches. CDR1 and CDR2 (germline): MNHEY, SVGAGI.

This clonotype has ten or more counts. The rearrangement joins TRBV27 to TRBJ2-7; the D gene is possibly TRBD2 (9 bases). With 6 bases removed from V and 9 bases from J, the gap between germline ends came to 39 bases. CDR1 is MNHEY and CDR2 is SMNVEV in the germline V gene (reference sequence). The CDR3 is made up of 20 amino acids. The CDR3 is CASSRITGGGGTSPILRQYF. The DNA of the CDR3 is TGTGCCAGCAGCCGTATAACAGGGGGAGGAGGGACTAGCCCAATACTACGGCAGTACTTC.

On this clonotype: The junction departs from germline at one end; a sequencing error may be responsible. The V gene is TRBV6-5, the J gene TRBJ1-2; possible D gene TRBD1, 5 bases. Germline V CDR1 and CDR2: MNHEY, SVGAGI. This CDR3 is 17 amino acids long. CDR3 in DNA: TGTGCCGGCAGAAAAAACGAGGGACTCGGAACCCACTATGGCTACACCTTC. Translating it yields CAGRKNEGLGTHYGYTF.

Points on this clonotype: A much larger clone sits a single nucleotide away, making a read error possible. The chain carries TRBV7-9 and TRBJ2-5; no clear D. This CDR3 is built from 14 residues. V was cut by 0 bases and J by 0 bases, with 5 bases left in between. The germline V gene encodes CDR1 SEHNR and CDR2 FQNEAQ (reference sequence). CDR3 sequence reads: CASSLAEYQETQYF. CDR3 nucleotide sequence: TGTGCCAGCAGCTTAGCAGAGTACCAAGAGACCCAGTACTTC.

The table lists this clonotype with many counts. The gene calls are TRBV28 and TRBJ2-1, with 10 nucleotides matching TRBD2. The CDR3 is 13 amino acids. The germline CDR1 and CDR2 sequences are MDHEN and SYDVKM. Germline trimming cut 7 bases from V and 5 bases from J; bases unmatched to any gene: 2. CDR3 region: CASTSGGNNEQFF. The CDR3 coding sequence is TGTGCCAGCACTAGCGGGGGTAACAATGAGCAGTTCTTC.